This TCR beta chain was recorded in a study of cytomegalovirus exposure and HLA in healthy donors. Study-level points and caveats: TCR beta sequences reportedly predicted the HLA-A and HLA-B alleles of most subjects accurately.

About this clone: The antigen remains undetermined.

V lost 2 bases and J lost 11; bases outside the gene matches: 12. CDR3 length: 15 residues. In germline, CDR1 is MGHRA, CDR2 YSYEKL. PCR used 60 Vbeta primers and 13 Jbeta primers. This table comes from immunoSEQ multiplex PCR, and its TCRdb copy is limited to in-frame clones, with some not included. The data hold some 71,000 clones, with 70% to 80% observed a single time. This TCR was recovered from a woman aged 50 to 60 in good health and CMV-seropositive. Sequencing used PBMCs. The chain links TRBV4-1 to TRBJ2-1, with 7 bases matching TRBD1. The CDR3 sequence is CASSQPGQTYQKQFF. CDR3 in DNA: TGCGCCAGCAGCCAACCGGGACAGACATACCAAAAGCAGTTCTTC.